This T cell receptor (beta chain) was obtained from a study of vaccination effects on CD4 cells after COVID-19. Study in general: Two doses of BNT162b2 or mRNA-1273 vaccine were administered to participants.

Sequencing in the ViraFEST assay came after antigen-specific CD4+ T cells had been expanded with viral peptide pools, which were used to stimulate PBMC. The culture ran for about 10 days, and then CD4+ T cells were isolated. Nobody among the vaccine recipients had prior SARS-CoV-2 infection (nucleocapsid antibodies were negative). Study conclusions and caveats: There was marked clonal contraction among infection- and vaccine-induced clones late after vaccination.

Profiled with immunoSEQ multiplex PCR; TCRdb holds only in-frame clones, not every one. The table has about 22,000 clones, over 65% seen once. As concerns this clone: Its specificity is not known.

The CDR3 is 16 amino acids. V was cut by 0 bases and J by 2 bases, with 13 bases left in between. In germline, CDR1 is MGHRA, CDR2 YSYEKL. The origin of this receptor is a human donor who received a COVID-19 vaccine. The chain is built from TRBV4-1 and TRBJ1-1; D possibly corresponds to TRBD1 (6 bases). Material: CD4+ T cells from PBMCs cultured with HCoV-NL63 spike peptides, obtained before COVID-19 vaccination. CDR3 DNA: TGCGCCAGCAGCCAAGATGGCGGGGGCAAAAACACTGAAGCTTTCTTT. Protein product: CASSQDGGGKNTEAFF.